Sequencing of this T cell receptor beta chain was carried out in a study of Ad26.COV2.S vaccination and SARS-CoV-2 variants. The CDR3 runs 16 residues. Germline V CDR1 and CDR2: WSHSY, SAAADI. The V end was cut by 5 bases, the J end by 6 bases, with 21 bases between. Produced via immunoSEQ multiplex PCR; TCRdb's table is partial and in-frame only. The repertoire has about 410,000 clones, over 80% of them found once; the top ten carry approximately 1.7%. The treatment was: around 19 received Ad26.COV2.S at low or high dose, single or two shots; several received placebo; per-sample allocation not given. Samples were taken on day 63 after the first vaccine or placebo injection.

Here the sequenced sample was peripheral blood, taken in a trial of Ad26.COV2.S vaccine versus placebo. The source of this sequence is a person aged 18 to 59 who received the Ad26.COV2.S COVID-19 vaccine or a placebo. This rearrangement joins TRBV10-2 to TRBJ2-3; TRBD2 might be the D (6 bases). CDR3 loop: CASSFGGATPADTQYF. DNA for the CDR3: TGCGCCAGCAGTTTTGGCGGGGCGACCCCAGCGGATACGCAGTATTTT.